This TCR beta chain emerged from a study of shared clonotypes between healthy human individuals. About the research overall: Per donor, three plates held CD4 naive cells, three held CD4 memory, two held CD8 naive and one held CD8 memory.

TCRdb's table, derived via immunoSEQ multiplex PCR, lists solely in-frame clones and lacks some. The table records a few million clones, 95% of them present only once. The CDR3 spans 15 residues. CDR1 is MNHEY and CDR2 is SMNVEV in the germline V gene (reference sequence). The V end was cut by 4 bases, the J end by 4 bases, with 13 bases between. Study-level points and caveats: As a rule, naive subsets had a larger estimated richness than memory subsets.

The study separated CD4+ cells into CD45RA+ naive and CD45RA-negative memory subsets. As regards this clone: Antigen unknown.

The sequence came from a man aged 18-30 years in good health. The chain recombines TRBV27 with TRBJ1-4; no definite D call. Sequenced material: naive CD4+ T cells sorted from blood. Noted subset: CD45RA+ positively selected. The CDR3: CASSYATQVNEKLFF. The DNA for the CDR3 is TGTGCCAGCAGTTATGCCACCCAGGTTAATGAAAAACTGTTTTTT.